This entry concerns a single T cell receptor beta chain. Its antigen is currently unknown. This sample is drawn from a study of shared clonotypes between healthy human individuals. General study results and limits: Sequencing depth was predicted to influence how clonotypes are shared among donors.

Between the trimmed V and J ends, which lost 7 bases and 3 bases, there was a span of 16 bases. Germline CDR1 is SQVTM and CDR2 is ANQGSEA. This CDR3 spans 14 amino acids. Libraries were prepared by immunoSEQ multiplex PCR; TCRdb keeps only in-frame clonotypes and omits some of them. The repertoire includes approximately 2,300,000 clones, about nine tenths of them detected once, and about 0.41% sits in the top ten. Both subsets, CD45RA+ naive and CD45RA-negative memory, were split from the CD4+ cells. The rearrangement uses TRBV29-1 and TRBJ2-1; tentatively, D is TRBD1 (6 bases). Sample: naive CD4+ T cells from PBMCs. Indicated subset: CD45RA+ positively selected. This TCR was sampled from a man aged 18 to 29 in good health. Some clones in this sample may be carry-over from other donors' samples. The CDR3 coding sequence is TGCAGCGCCAACCCCCCGGGACACTACAATGAGCAGTTCTTC. Residues: CSANPPGHYNEQFF.